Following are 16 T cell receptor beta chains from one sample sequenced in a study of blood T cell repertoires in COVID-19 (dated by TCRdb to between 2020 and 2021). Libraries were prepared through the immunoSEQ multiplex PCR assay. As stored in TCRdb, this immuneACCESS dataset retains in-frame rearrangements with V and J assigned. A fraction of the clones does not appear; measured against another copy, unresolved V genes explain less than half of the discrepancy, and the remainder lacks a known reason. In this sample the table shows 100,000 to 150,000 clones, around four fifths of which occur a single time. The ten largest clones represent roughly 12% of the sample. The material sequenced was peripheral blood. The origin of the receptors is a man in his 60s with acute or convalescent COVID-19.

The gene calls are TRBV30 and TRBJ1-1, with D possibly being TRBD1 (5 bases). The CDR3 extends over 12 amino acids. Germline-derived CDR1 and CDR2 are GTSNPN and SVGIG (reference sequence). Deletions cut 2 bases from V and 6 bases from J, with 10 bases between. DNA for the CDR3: TGTGCCTGGAGTCAGGGTTTGTCTGAAGCTTTCTTT. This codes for CAWSQGLSEAFF.

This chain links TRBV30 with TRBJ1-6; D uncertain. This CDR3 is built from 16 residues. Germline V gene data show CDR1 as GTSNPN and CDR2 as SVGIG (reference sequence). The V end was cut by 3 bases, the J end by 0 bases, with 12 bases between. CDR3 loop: CAWSPRFHSYNSPLHF. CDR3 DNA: TGTGCCTGGAGCCCCAGGTTCCACTCCTATAATTCACCCCTCCACTTT.

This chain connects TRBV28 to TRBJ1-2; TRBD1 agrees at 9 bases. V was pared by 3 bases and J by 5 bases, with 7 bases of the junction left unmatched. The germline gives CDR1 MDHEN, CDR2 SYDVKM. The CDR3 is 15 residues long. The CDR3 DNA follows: TGTGCCAGCAGTTTTGCCAACAGGGGGCATTATGGCTACACCTTC. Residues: CASSFANRGHYGYTF.

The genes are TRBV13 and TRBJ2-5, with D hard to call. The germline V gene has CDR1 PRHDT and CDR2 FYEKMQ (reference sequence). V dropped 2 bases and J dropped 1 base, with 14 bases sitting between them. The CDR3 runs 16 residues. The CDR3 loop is CASSLNSRATQETQYF. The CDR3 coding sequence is TGTGCCAGCAGCTTAAATAGTCGAGCGACCCAAGAGACCCAGTACTTC. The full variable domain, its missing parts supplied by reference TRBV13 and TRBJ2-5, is AAGVIQSPRHLIKEKRETATLKCYPIPRHDTVYWYQQGPGQDPQFLISFYEKMQSDKGSIPDRFSAQQFSDYHSELNMSSLELGDSALYFCASSLNSRATQETQYFGPGTRLLVL.

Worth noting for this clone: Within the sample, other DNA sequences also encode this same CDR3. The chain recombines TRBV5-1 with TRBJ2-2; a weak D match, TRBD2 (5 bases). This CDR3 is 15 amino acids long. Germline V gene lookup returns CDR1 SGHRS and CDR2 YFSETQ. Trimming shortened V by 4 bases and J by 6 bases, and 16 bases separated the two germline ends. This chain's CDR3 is CASSLGSTGAGELFF. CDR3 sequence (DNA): TGCGCCAGCAGCCTAGGATCTACCGGGGCCGGGGAGCTGTTTTTT.

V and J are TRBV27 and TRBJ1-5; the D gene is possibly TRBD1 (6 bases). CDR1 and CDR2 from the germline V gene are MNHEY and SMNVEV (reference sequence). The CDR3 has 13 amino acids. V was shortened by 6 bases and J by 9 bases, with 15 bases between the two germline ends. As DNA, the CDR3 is TGTGCCAGCAGCCAGGGGTGGGGCACGCCCCAGCATTTT. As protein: CASSQGWGTPQHF.

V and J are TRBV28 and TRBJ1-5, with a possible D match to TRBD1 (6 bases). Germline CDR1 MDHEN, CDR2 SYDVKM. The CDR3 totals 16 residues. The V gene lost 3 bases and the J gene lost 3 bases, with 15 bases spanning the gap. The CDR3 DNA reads TGTGCCAGCAGTTTGGGGCCGGACAGATCCAATCAGCCCCAGCATTTT. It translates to CASSLGPDRSNQPQHF. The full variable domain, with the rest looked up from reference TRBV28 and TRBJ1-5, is DVKVTQSSRYLVKRTGEKVFLECVQDMDHENMFWYRQDPGLGLRLIYFSYDVKMKEKGDIPEGYSVSREKKERFSLILESASTNQTSMYLCASSLGPDRSNQPQHFGDGTRLSIL.

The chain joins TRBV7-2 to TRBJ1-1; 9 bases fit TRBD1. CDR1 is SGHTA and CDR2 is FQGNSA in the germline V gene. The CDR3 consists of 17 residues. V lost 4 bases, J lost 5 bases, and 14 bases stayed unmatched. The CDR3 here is CASSSLPGQGERTEAFF. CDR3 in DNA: TGTGCCAGCAGCTCCCTCCCGGGACAGGGAGAAAGAACTGAAGCTTTCTTT.

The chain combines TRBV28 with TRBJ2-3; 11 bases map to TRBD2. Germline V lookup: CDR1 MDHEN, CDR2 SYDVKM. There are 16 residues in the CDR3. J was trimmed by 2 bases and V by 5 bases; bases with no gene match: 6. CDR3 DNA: TGTGCCAGCAGTAGGGGGACTAGCGGATTCACAGATACGCAGTATTTT. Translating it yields CASSRGTSGFTDTQYF.

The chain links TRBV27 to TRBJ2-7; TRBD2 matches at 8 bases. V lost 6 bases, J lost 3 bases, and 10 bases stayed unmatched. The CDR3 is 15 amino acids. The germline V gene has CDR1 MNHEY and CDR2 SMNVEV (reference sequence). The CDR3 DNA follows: TGTGCCAGCAGGCCGCGACTGGCGGGGGGCTACGAGCAGTACTTC. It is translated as CASRPRLAGGYEQYF.

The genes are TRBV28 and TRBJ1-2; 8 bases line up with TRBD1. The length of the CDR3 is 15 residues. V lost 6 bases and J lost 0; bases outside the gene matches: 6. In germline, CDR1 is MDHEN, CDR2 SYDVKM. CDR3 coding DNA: TGTGCCAGCAGGGGGCAGACAGGGGCTAACTATGGCTACACCTTC. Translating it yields CASRGQTGANYGYTF.

DNA for the CDR3: TGTGCCAGCAGCCCGGACTTCTTTCGGGCCGGGGAGCTGTTTTTT. Translation gives CASSPDFFRAGELFF. The rearrangement joins TRBV3-1 (or the pseudogene TRBV3-2) to TRBJ2-2, with D possibly being TRBD2 (5 bases). Germline V lookup: CDR1 LGHDT, CDR2 YNNKEL (reference sequence). V was pared by 4 bases and J by 6 bases, with 15 bases between. The CDR3 spans 15 residues.

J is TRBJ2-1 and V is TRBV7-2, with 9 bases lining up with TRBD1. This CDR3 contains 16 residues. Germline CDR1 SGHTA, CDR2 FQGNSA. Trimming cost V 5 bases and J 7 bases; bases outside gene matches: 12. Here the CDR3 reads CASSIPDRGGRNEQFF. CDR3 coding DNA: TGTGCCAGCAGCATCCCGGACAGGGGAGGAAGGAATGAGCAGTTCTTC.

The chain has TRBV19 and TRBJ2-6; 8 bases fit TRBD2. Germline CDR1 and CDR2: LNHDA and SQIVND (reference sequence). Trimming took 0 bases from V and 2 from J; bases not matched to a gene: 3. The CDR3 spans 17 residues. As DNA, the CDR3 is TGTGCCAGTAGTATAGATCAAGCGGGGGCTGGGGCCAACGTCCTGACTTTC. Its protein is CASSIDQAGAGANVLTF.

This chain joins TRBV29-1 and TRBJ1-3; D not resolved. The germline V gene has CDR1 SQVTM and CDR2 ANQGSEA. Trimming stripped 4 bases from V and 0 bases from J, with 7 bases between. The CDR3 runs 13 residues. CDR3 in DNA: TGCAGCGTTGGAATCAGCTCTGGAAACACCATATATTTT. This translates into CSVGISSGNTIYF.

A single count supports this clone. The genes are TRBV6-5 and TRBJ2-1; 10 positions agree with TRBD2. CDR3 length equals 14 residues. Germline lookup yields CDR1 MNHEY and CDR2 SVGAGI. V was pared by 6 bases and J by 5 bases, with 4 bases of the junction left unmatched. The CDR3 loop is CASSTSGADNEQFF. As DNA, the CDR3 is TGTGCCAGCAGCACTAGCGGGGCAGACAATGAGCAGTTCTTC.